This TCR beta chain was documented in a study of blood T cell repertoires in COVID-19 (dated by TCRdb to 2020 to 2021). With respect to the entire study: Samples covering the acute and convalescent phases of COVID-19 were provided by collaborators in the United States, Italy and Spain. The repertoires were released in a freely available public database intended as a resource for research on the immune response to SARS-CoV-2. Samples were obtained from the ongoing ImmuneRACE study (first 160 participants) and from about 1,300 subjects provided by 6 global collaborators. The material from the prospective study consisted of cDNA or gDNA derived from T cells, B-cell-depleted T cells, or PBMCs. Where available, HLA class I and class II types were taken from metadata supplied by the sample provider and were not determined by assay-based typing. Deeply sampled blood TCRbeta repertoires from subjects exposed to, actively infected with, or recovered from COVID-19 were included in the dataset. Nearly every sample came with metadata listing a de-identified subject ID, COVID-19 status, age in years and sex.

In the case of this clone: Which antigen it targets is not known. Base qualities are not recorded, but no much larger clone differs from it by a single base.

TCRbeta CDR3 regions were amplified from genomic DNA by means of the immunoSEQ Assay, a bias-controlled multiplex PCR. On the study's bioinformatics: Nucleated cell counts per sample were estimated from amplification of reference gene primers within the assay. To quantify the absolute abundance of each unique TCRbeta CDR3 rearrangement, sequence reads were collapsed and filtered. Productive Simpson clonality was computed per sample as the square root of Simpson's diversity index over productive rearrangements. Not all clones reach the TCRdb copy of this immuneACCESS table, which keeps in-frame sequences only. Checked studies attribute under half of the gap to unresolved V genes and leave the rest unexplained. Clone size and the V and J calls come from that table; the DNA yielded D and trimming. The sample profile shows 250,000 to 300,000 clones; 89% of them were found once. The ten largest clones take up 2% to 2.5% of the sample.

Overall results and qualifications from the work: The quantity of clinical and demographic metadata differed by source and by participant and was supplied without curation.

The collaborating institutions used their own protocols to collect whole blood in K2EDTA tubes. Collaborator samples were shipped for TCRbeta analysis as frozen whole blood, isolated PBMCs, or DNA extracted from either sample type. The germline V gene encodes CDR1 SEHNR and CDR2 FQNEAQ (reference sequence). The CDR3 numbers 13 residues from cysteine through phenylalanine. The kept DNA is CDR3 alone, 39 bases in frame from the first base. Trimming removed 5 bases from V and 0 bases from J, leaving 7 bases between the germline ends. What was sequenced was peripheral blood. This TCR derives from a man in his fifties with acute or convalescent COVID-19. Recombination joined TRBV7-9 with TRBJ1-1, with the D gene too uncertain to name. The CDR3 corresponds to CASSRGMNTEAFF. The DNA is TGTGCCAGCAGCCGAGGGATGAACACTGAAGCTTTCTTT.